The entry below gives a single TCR beta chain sequence along with its context. The antigen is undetermined. This sample is drawn from a study of neoadjuvant anti-PD-1 for oral cavity cancer. Whole-study findings and limits: With a few patients per group, TCR findings need larger cohorts.

Only in-frame clones appear in the TCRdb table, and some are missing; sequencing was by immunoSEQ multiplex PCR. The table records about 68,000 clones, 70% to 90% of them present only once. The germline V gene has CDR1 SGHVS and CDR2 FQNEAQ. CDR3 size: 15 residues. V was pared by 5 bases and J by 5 bases, with 6 bases of the junction left unmatched. The sample's time point: after neoadjuvant nivolumab, at surgical resection. Patients were newly diagnosed with stage II-IVA oral cavity squamous cell carcinoma without prior systemic or radiation treatment. This clonotype was sampled from a person aged 35-79 years with oral cavity squamous cell carcinoma. J is TRBJ2-5 and V is TRBV7-8; TRBD2 agrees at 12 bases. The input for sequencing was PBMCs, taken after nivolumab (anti-PD-1) treatment. CDR3 DNA sequence: TGTGCCAGCAGCCTAAGACTAGCGGGGGTTGAGACCCAGTACTTC. Translated, it gives CASSLRLAGVETQYF.